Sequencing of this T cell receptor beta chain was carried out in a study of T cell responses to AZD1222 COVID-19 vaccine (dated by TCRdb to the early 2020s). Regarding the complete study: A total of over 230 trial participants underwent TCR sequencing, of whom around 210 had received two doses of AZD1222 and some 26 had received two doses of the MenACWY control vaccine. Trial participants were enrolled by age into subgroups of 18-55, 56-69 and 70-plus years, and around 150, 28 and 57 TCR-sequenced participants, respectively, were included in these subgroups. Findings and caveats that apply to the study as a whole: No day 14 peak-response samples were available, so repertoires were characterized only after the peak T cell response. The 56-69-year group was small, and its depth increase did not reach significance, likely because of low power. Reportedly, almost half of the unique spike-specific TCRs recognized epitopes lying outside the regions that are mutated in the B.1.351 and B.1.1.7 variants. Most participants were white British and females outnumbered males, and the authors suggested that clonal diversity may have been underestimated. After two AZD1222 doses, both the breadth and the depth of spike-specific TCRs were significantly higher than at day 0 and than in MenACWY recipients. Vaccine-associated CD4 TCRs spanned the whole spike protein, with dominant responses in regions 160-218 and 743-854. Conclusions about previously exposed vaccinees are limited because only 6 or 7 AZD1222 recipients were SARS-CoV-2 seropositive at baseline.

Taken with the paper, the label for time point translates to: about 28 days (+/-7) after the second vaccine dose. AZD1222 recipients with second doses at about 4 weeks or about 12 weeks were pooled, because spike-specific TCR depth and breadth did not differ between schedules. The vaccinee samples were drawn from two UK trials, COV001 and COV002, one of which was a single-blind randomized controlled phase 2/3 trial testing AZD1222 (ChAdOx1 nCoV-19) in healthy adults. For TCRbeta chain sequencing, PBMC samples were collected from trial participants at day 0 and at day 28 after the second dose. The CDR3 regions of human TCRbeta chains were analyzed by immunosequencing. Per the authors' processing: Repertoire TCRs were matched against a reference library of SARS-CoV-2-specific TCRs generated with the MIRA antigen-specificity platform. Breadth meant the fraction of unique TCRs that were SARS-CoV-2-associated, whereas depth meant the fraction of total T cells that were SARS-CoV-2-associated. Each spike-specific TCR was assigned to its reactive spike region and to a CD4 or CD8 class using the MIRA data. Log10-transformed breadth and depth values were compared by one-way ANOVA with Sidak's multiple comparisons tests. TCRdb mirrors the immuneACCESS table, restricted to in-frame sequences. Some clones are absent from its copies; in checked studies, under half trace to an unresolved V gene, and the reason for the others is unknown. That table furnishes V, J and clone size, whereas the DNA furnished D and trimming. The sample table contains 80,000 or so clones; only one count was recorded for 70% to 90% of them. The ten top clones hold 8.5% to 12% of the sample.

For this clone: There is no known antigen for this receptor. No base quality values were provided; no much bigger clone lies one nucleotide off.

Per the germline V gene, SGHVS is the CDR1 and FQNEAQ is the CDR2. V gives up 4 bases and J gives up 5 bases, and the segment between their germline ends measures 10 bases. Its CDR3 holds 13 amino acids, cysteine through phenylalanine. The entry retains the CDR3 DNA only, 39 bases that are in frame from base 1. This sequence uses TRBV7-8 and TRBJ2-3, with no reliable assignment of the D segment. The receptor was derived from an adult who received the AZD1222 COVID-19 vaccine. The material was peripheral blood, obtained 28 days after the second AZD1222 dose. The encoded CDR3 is CASSSLVGDTQYF. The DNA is TGTGCCAGCAGCTCCCTTGTTGGAGATACGCAGTATTTT.